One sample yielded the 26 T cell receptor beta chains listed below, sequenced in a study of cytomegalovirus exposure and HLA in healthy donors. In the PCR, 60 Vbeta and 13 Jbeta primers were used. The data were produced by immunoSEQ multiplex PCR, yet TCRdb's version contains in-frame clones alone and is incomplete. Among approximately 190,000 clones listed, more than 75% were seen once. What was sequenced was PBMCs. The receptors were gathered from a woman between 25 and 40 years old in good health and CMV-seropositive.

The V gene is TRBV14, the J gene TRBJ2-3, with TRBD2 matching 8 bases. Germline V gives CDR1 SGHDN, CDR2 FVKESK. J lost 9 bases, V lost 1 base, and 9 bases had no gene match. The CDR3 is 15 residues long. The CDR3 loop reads CASSQVQRGSTTQYF. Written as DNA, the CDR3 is TGTGCCAGCAGCCAAGTCCAGCGGGGGTCCACGACGCAGTATTTT.

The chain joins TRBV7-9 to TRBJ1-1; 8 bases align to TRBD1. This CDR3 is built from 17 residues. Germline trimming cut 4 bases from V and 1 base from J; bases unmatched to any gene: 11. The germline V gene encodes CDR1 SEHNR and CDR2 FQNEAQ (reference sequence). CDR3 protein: CASSWRQGTHPNTEAFF. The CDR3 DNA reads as TGTGCCAGCAGCTGGCGACAGGGGACACATCCGAACACTGAAGCTTTCTTT.

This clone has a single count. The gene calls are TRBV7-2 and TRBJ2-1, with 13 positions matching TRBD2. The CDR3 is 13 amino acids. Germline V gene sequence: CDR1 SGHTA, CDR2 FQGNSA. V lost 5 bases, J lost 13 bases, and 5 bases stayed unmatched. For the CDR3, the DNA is TGTGCCAGCAGCCAGACTAGCGGGAGGTTCCAGTTCTTC. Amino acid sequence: CASSQTSGRFQFF.

The CDR3 sequence is CASSQGQRAASYGYTF. The CDR3 DNA sequence: TGTGCCAGCTCACAGGGACAACGAGCCGCCTCCTATGGCTACACCTTC. The V call is TRBV18, the J call TRBJ1-2; possible D gene TRBD1, 6 bases. The V end was cut by 4 bases, the J end by 4 bases, with 19 bases between. The CDR3 contains 16 residues. The germline V gene has CDR1 KGHSH and CDR2 LQKENI.

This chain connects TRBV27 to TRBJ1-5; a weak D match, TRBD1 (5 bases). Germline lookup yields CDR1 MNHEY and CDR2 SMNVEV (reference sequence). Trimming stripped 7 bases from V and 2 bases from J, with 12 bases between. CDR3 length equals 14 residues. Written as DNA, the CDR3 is TGTGCCAGCAAACCCAGGGAGGGCAATCAGCCCCAGCATTTT. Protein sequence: CASKPREGNQPQHF.

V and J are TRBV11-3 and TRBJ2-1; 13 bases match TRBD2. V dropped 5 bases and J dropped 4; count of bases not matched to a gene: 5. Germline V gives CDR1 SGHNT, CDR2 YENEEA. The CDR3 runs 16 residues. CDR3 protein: CASSRGTSGIYNEQFF. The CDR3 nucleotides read TGTGCCAGCAGCCGGGGGACTAGCGGGATATACAATGAGCAGTTCTTC. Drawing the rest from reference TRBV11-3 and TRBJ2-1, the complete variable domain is EAGVVQSPRYKIIEKKQPVAFWCNPISGHNTLYWYLQNLGQGPELLIRYENEEAVDDSQLPKDRFSAERLKGVDSTLKIQPAELGDSAVYLCASSRGTSGIYNEQFFGPGTRLTVL.

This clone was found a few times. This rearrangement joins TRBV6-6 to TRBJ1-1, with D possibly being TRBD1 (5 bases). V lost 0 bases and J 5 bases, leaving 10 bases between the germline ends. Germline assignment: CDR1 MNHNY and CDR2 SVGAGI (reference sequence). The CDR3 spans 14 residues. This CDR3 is CASSYSRGGTEAFF. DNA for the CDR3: TGTGCCAGCAGTTACTCTAGGGGTGGGACTGAAGCTTTCTTT.

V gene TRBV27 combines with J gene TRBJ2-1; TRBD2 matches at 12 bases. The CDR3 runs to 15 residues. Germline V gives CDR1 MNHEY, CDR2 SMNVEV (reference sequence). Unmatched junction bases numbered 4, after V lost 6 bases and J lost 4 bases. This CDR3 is CASRMGLAGYNEQFF. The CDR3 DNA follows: TGTGCCAGCAGAATGGGACTAGCGGGTTACAATGAGCAGTTCTTC.

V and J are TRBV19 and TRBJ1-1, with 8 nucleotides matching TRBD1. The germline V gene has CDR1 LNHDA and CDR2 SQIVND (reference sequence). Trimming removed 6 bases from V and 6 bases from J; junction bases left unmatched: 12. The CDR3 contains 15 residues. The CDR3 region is CASRNLRTGPPEAFF. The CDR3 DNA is TGTGCCAGTAGGAATTTGAGGACAGGGCCCCCTGAAGCTTTCTTT.

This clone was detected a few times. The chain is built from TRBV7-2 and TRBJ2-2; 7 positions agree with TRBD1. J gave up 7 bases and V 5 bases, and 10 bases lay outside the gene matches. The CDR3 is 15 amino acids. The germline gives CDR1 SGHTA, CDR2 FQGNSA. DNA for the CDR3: TGTGCCAGCAGCCCAGAGACAGGGTATGTCGGGGAGCTGTTTTTT. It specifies CASSPETGYVGELFF.

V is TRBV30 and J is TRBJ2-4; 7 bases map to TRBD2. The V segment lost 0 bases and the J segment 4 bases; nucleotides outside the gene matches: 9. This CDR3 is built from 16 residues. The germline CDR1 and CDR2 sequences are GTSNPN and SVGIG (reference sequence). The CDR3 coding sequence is TGTGCCTGGAGTGTATCTAGGAGCGGGGCTAAAAACATTCAGTACTTC. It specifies CAWSVSRSGAKNIQYF.

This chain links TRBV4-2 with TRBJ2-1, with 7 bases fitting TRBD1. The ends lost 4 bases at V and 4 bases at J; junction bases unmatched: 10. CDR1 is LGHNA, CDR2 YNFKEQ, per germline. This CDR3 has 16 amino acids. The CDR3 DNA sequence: TGTGCCAGCAGCCCCCACACAGGGGTACGATACAATGAGCAGTTCTTC. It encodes CASSPHTGVRYNEQFF.

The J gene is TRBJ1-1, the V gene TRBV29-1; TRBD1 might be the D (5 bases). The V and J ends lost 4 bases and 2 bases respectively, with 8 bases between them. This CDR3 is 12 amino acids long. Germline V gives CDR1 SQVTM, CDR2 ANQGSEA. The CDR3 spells CSVAGFNTEAFF. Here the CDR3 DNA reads TGCAGCGTTGCAGGGTTTAACACTGAAGCTTTCTTT.

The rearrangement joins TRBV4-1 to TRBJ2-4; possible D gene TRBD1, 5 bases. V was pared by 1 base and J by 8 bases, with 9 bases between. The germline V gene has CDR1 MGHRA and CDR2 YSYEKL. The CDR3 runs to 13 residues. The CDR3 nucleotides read TGCGCCAGCAGCCAAGGCCAGGGCGACATTCAGTACTTC. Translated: CASSQGQGDIQYF.

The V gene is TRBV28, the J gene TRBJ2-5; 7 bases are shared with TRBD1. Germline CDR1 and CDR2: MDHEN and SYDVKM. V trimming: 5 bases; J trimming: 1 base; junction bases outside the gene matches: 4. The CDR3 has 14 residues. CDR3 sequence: CASSVTGFQETQYF. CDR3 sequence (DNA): TGTGCCAGCAGTGTGACAGGGTTCCAAGAGACCCAGTACTTC.

The CDR3, as DNA: TGTGCCAGTAGTATGGGGACAGCTGATAACTATGGCTACACCTTC. This codes for CASSMGTADNYGYTF. V gene TRBV19 combines with J gene TRBJ1-2; TRBD1 matches at 7 bases. Germline loops: CDR1 LNHDA, CDR2 SQIVND (reference sequence). The CDR3 is made up of 15 amino acids. The V and J ends lost 3 bases and 1 base, in that order; junction bases with no gene match: 5.

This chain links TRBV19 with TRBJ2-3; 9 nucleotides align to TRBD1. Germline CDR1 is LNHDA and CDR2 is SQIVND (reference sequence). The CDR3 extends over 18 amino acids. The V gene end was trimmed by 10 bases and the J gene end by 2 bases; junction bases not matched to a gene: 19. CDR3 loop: CATDRDRDSGGHTDTQYF. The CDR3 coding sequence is TGTGCCACAGACCGGGACAGGGACAGTGGCGGCCACACAGATACGCAGTATTTT.

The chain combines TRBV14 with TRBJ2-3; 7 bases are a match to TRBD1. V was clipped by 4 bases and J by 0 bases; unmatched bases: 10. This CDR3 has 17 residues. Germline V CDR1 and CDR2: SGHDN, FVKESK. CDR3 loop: CASSPDRPSSSTDTQYF. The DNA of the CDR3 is TGTGCCAGCAGCCCGGACAGGCCCTCCTCTAGCACAGATACGCAGTATTTT.

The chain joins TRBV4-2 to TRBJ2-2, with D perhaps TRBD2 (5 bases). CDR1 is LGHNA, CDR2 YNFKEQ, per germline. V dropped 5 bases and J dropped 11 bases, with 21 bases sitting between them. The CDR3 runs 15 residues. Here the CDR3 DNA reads TGTGCCAGCAGCACCGCGCTAAGCGGACCAGGCGAGCTGTTTTTT. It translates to CASSTALSGPGELFF.

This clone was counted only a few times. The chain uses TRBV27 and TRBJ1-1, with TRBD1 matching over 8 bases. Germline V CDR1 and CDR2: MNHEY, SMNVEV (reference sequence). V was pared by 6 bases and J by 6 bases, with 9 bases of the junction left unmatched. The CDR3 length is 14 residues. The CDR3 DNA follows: TGTGCCAGCAGGGACAGGGTATCTTCCCCTGAAGCTTTCTTT. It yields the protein CASRDRVSSPEAFF.

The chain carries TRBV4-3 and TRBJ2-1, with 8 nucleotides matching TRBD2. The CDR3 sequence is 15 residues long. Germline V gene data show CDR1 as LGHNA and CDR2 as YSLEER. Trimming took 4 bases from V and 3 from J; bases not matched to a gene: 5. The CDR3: CASSRGLADYNEQFF. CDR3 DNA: TGCGCCAGCAGCCGCGGACTAGCAGACTACAATGAGCAGTTCTTC.

CDR3 sequence: CASSPSRTRSTDTQYF. The CDR3 bases are TGTGCCAGCAGCCCTTCCCGGACTAGAAGCACAGATACGCAGTATTTT. The chain carries TRBV7-2 and TRBJ2-3; 7 nucleotides match TRBD2. The CDR3 covers 16 residues. CDR1 is SGHTA and CDR2 is FQGNSA in the germline V gene. V was pared by 5 bases and J by 0 bases, with 8 bases of the junction left unmatched.

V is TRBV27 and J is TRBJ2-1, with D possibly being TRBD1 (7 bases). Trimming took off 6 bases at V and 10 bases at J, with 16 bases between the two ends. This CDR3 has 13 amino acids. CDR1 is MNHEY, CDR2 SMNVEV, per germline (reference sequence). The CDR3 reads CASSGQVAGEQFF. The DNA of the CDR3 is TGTGCCAGCAGCGGACAGGTCGCGGGAGAGCAGTTCTTC.

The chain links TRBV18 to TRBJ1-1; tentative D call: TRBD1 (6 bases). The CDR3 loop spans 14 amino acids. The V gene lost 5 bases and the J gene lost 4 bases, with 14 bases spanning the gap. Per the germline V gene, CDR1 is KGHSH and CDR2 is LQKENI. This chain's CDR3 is CASSSGQRGTEAFF. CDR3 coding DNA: TGTGCCAGCTCATCAGGACAGAGGGGCACTGAAGCTTTCTTT.

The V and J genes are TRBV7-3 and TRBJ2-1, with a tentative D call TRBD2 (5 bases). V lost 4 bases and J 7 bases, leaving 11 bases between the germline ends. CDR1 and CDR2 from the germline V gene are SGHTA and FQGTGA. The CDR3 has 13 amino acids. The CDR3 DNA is TGTGCCAGCAGCTCCGCGGGCGGGAATGAGCAGTTCTTC. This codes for CASSSAGGNEQFF.

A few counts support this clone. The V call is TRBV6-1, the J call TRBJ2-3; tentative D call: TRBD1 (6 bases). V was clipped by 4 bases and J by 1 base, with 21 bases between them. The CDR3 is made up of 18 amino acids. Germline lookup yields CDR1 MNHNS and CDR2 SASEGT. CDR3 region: CASSARVGASSRTDTQYF. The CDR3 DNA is TGTGCCAGCAGTGCCCGGGTGGGGGCTAGTTCCCGCACAGATACGCAGTATTTT.